The following is a TCR beta chain sequence with its context. Its antigen is currently unknown. PCR was performed using 60 Vbeta and 13 Jbeta primers. TCRdb keeps only in-frame clones here, not all; method: immunoSEQ multiplex PCR. The table lists 100,000 to 150,000 clones, about two thirds of them singletons, with approximately 3.8% in the top ten. The data originate from a study of cytomegalovirus exposure and HLA in healthy donors. Study in general: Some 80 million unique TCRs from HLA-typed donors were held in an early data release. Study outcomes and limitations: Rare TCR sequences predominated, though certain public TCRs were found in many donors. Reportedly, TCR beta sequences accurately predicted HLA-A and HLA-B alleles in most subjects.

CDR1 and CDR2 (germline): MDHEN, SYDVKM. The junction had 15 bases not matched to a gene; V was cut back by 6 bases and J by 0 bases. This CDR3 has 19 residues. V usage is TRBV28 and J usage is TRBJ1-2, with 11 bases lining up with TRBD1. This receptor was taken from a man aged 30-40 years in good health and CMV-seronegative. Sequencing was done on a sample of PBMCs. The CDR3 nucleotides are TGTGCCAGCAGAGACCATTCCGGGACAGGGGGTTTAGCTAACTATGGCTACACCTTC. This gives the protein CASRDHSGTGGLANYGYTF.